One and the same sample provided the 30 T cell receptor beta chains below, sequenced in a study of T-cell memory formation after mild COVID-19. TCRdb reprocessed the 5' RACE reads with MiXCR, giving one entry per CDR3 protein. The table lists a few hundred thousand distinct CDR3 sequences, around a fifth of them singletons. The sample comprised PBMCs or a T cell subset sorted from them (not recorded which). The receptors were sampled from an adult woman who had mild COVID-19 (a few samples of this study predate the infection). Cell type and time point are not known.

In this sample, this clonotype turned up a few times. The V and J genes are TRBV4-3 and TRBJ1-2, with unresolved D. The CDR3 sequence is 14 residues long. The germline V gene encodes CDR1 LGHNA and CDR2 YSLEER. V was pared by 1 base and J by 4 bases, with 10 bases between. The CDR3 DNA reads as TGCGCCAGCAGCCAAGTTACCCAATCCTATGGCTACACCTTC. Translation gives CASSQVTQSYGYTF.

In its sample, this clonotype was seen a few times. The chain uses TRBV5-1 and TRBJ1-1; 10 bases match TRBD1. The CDR3 length is 15 residues. The V segment lost 2 bases and the J segment 4 bases; nucleotides outside the gene matches: 5. Germline CDR1 and CDR2: SGHRS and YFSETQ. Here the CDR3 DNA reads TGCGCCAGCAGCTTAACCGGGACAGGGGTCACTGAAGCTTTCTTT. It specifies CASSLTGTGVTEAFF.

CDR3 residues: CATSVSLGSTDTQYF. In DNA, the CDR3 is TGTGCCACCAGTGTTAGTCTGGGAAGCACAGATACGCAGTATTTT. V is TRBV24-1 and J is TRBJ2-3; D call uncertain. Trimming removed 5 bases at V and 0 bases at J, with 11 bases between. The germline gives CDR1 KGHDR, CDR2 SFDVKD. There are 15 residues in the CDR3.

The chain couples TRBV12-3 or TRBV12-4 to TRBJ1-3, with a weak D call TRBD1 (5 bases). The CDR3 runs to 13 residues. Trimming took off 8 bases at V and 0 bases at J, with 8 bases between the two ends. The CDR3 DNA follows: TGTGCCAGCTGGGGGGACTCTGGAAACACCATATATTTT. It codes for CASWGDSGNTIYF.

Here the CDR3 reads CAWSTGDDEQYF. CDR3 nucleotide sequence: TGTGCCTGGAGTACCGGGGATGACGAGCAGTACTTC. The gene calls are TRBV30 and TRBJ2-7, with TRBD2 as a possible D gene (5 bases). V was cut by 2 bases and J by 5 bases, with 10 bases left in between. The CDR3 contains 12 residues. Germline values: CDR1 GTSNPN, CDR2 SVGIG (reference sequence).

Only a few counts were recorded for this clonotype. V usage is TRBV12-3 or TRBV12-4 and J usage is TRBJ2-3; D is perhaps TRBD2 (6 bases). The CDR3 has 17 amino acids. Trimming removed 5 bases from V and 0 bases from J, with 18 bases in between. The CDR3 nucleotides read TGTGCCAGCAGTCCCCCCCTGCGGGACCCAAGCACAGATACGCAGTATTTT. Translation: CASSPPLRDPSTDTQYF.

In its sample, this clonotype was seen a few times. The V and J genes are TRBV6-1 and TRBJ1-1; no definite D call. This CDR3 region has 11 residues. Germline CDR1 reads MNHNS; CDR2 reads SASEGT. Deletions cut 4 bases from V and 8 bases from J, with 8 bases between. The DNA of the CDR3 is TGTGCCAGCAGTGGGTTGTCCGAAGCTTTCTTT. Protein product: CASSGLSEAFF.

The chain combines TRBV7-3 with TRBJ2-1; D possibly corresponds to TRBD2 (6 bases). The ends were cut back, 5 bases at V and 4 bases at J, with 15 bases in the middle. Germline V gives CDR1 SGHTA, CDR2 FQGTGA. The CDR3 runs 15 residues. CDR3 sequence reads: CASSLISGEYNEQFF. Written as DNA, the CDR3 is TGTGCCAGCAGCCTTATTTCGGGGGAGTACAATGAGCAGTTCTTC. Drawing the rest from reference TRBV7-3 and TRBJ2-1, the complete variable domain is GAGVSQTPSNKVTEKGKYVELRCDPISGHTALYWYRQSLGQGPEFLIYFQGTGAADDSGLPNDRFFAVRPEGSVSTLKIQRTERGDSAVYLCASSLISGEYNEQFFGPGTRLTVL.

This clonotype was found a few times. The chain links TRBV11-2 to TRBJ2-1, with a weak D call TRBD1 (5 bases). CDR3 length equals 15 residues. V shed 2 bases and J shed 0 bases, with 8 bases lying between them. Germline values: CDR1 SGHAT, CDR2 FQNNGV. CDR3 in amino acids: CASSLTGNSYNEQFF. The CDR3 nucleotides are TGTGCCAGCAGCTTAACAGGCAACTCCTACAATGAGCAGTTCTTC.

A remark on this clonotype: A junction boundary mismatches the germline segment, possibly from a read error. The rearrangement links TRBV29-1 to TRBJ2-7, with D maybe TRBD1 (5 bases). Germline V gene sequence: CDR1 SQVTM, CDR2 ANQGSEA. The CDR3 has 13 residues. The CDR3 region has the DNA TGCAGCGTCGAAGAACAGGAAGCCTACGAGCAGTACTTC. Translating gives CSVEEQEAYEQYF.

This chain joins TRBV9 and TRBJ2-1; 8 bases fit TRBD2. Germline CDR1 is SGDLS and CDR2 is YYNGEE. The CDR3 has 17 residues. After removal of 3 bases from V and 0 bases from J, the junction contained 8 bases not matched to a gene. CDR3 DNA sequence: TGTGCCAGCAGCGGGTCGGGGGGGGACCCCTCCTACAATGAGCAGTTCTTC. This encodes CASSGSGGDPSYNEQFF.

This clonotype showed up just a few times. The chain joins TRBV20-1 to TRBJ2-5; tentatively, D is TRBD2 (5 bases). Germline V gene sequence: CDR1 DFQATT, CDR2 SNEGSKA (reference sequence). The CDR3 length is 16 residues. V was trimmed by 3 bases and J by 2 bases, leaving 19 bases between them. CDR3 in amino acids: CSASPVTLWRQETQYF. The CDR3 DNA sequence: TGCAGTGCTAGTCCTGTCACCCTCTGGAGGCAAGAGACCCAGTACTTC.

A few counts support this clonotype. The chain uses TRBV6-1 and TRBJ2-7; maybe TRBD2 (6 bases). Trimming pared 6 bases from V and 12 bases from J, leaving 15 bases between. This CDR3 has 11 amino acids. The germline gives CDR1 MNHNS, CDR2 SASEGT. Here the CDR3 reads CASSEVWRGYF. The CDR3 nucleotides read TGTGCCAGCAGCGAGGTTTGGCGGGGGTACTTC.

This clonotype was recorded at least ten times. This rearrangement joins TRBV20-1 to TRBJ2-2; either TRBD1 or TRBD2 may supply D (5 bases each). CDR1 is DFQATT and CDR2 is SNEGSKA in the germline V gene (reference sequence). CDR3 length: 15 residues. V was clipped by 1 base and J by 2 bases, with 11 bases between them. CDR3 in DNA: TGCAGTGCTAGAGGTGGGACGGGAAACACCGGGGAGCTGTTTTTT. It specifies CSARGGTGNTGELFF.

This clonotype occurred a few times. This chain uses TRBV7-9 with TRBJ2-5; D is undetermined. Germline CDR1 SEHNR, CDR2 FQNEAQ (reference sequence). There are 13 residues in the CDR3. Trimming took 1 base from V and 6 from J, leaving 9 bases between them. DNA of the CDR3: TGTGCCAGCAGCTTAGAACGCCTACAGACCCAGTACTTC. Its translation: CASSLERLQTQYF.

This clonotype is a singleton in its sample. This chain connects TRBV3-1 to TRBJ1-1; D ambiguous. Germline CDR1 is LGHDT and CDR2 is YNNKEL (reference sequence). V lost 4 bases and J 0 bases, leaving 9 bases between the germline ends. The CDR3 has 14 residues. CDR3 in DNA: TGTGCCAGCAGCCCTAAACGGATGAACACTGAAGCTTTCTTT. Translation: CASSPKRMNTEAFF.

The chain couples TRBV4-1 to TRBJ1-1; TRBD1 is a possible D gene (6 bases). Trimming pared 4 bases from V and 6 bases from J, leaving 12 bases between. The CDR3 loop spans 13 amino acids. Germline CDR1 and CDR2: MGHRA and YSYEKL. The CDR3 DNA is TGCGCCAGCAGCCTCCAGGGGTGGGCTGAAGCTTTCTTT. Residues: CASSLQGWAEAFF.

The chain carries TRBV12-3 or TRBV12-4 and TRBJ1-1; D is unclear. This CDR3 is built from 11 residues. V was shortened by 7 bases and J by 8 bases, with 11 bases between the two germline ends. The DNA for the CDR3 is TGTGCCAGCAAGGTGGACGGCGAAGCTTTCTTT. The encoded protein is CASKVDGEAFF.

This clonotype was seen at least ten times. The gene calls are TRBV20-1 and TRBJ2-1; 8 nucleotides line up with TRBD2. The CDR3 is 16 residues long. CDR1 is DFQATT, CDR2 SNEGSKA, per germline (reference sequence). After removal of 0 bases from V and 7 bases from J, the junction contained 11 bases not matched to a gene. CDR3 nucleotide sequence: TGCAGTGCTAGAGATCTCCAAGCGGGAGTGGAAAATGAGCAGTTCTTC. Amino acids: CSARDLQAGVENEQFF.

The V and J genes are TRBV7-3 and TRBJ2-2; perhaps TRBD1 as D (5 bases). The CDR3 has 16 amino acids. From germline, CDR1 is SGHTA and CDR2 FQGTGA. The germline V and J ends were trimmed by 5 bases and 5 bases, with 18 bases remaining between them. CDR3 DNA sequence: TGTGCCAGCAGCCTAAATGCGCAGGGAAATACCGGGGAGCTGTTTTTT. It codes for CASSLNAQGNTGELFF.

The chain recombines TRBV6-6 with TRBJ1-2; D gene ambiguous. V was shortened by 7 bases and J by 9 bases, with 18 bases between the two germline ends. CDR1 and CDR2 from the germline V gene are MNHNY and SVGAGI (reference sequence). The length of the CDR3 is 13 residues. CDR3 nucleotides: TGTGCCAGCACGACGTCCGGGCTAATAAGCTACACCTTC. Protein: CASTTSGLISYTF.

This clonotype was observed a few times. The rearrangement links TRBV5-1 to TRBJ2-3; D uncertain. V lost 5 bases to trimming and J lost 2 bases, with 9 bases between them. This CDR3 is built from 13 residues. CDR1 SGHRS and CDR2 YFSETQ come from the germline V gene. The CDR3 nucleotides read TGCGCCAGCAGGGTCACCAACACAGATACGCAGTATTTT. Translated, it gives CASRVTNTDTQYF.

This clonotype was seen repeatedly, ten times or more. The rearrangement links TRBV18 to TRBJ1-1; no clear D gene. This CDR3 is 15 amino acids long. V was pared by 6 bases and J by 1 base, with 15 bases between. The germline V gene encodes CDR1 KGHSH and CDR2 LQKENI. In nucleotides, the CDR3 is TGTGCCAGCTCCCCCGGGAGGGCCAAGAACACTGAAGCTTTCTTT. The encoded protein is CASSPGRAKNTEAFF.

The chain links TRBV6-1 to TRBJ1-5, with D possibly TRBD1 on 6 matching bases. This CDR3 region has 14 residues. With 2 bases removed from V and 6 bases from J, the gap between germline ends came to 11 bases. Germline V gives CDR1 MNHNS, CDR2 SASEGT. CDR3 nucleotide sequence: TGTGCCAGCAGTGAACATGGGGGCGGTCAGCCCCAGCATTTT. Its protein product is CASSEHGGGQPQHF.

This clonotype came up a few times. The rearrangement links TRBV29-1 to TRBJ2-7, with D possibly TRBD1 on 6 matching bases. This CDR3 has 12 residues. V lost 6 bases and J 1 base, leaving 10 bases between the germline ends. Germline V gives CDR1 SQVTM, CDR2 ANQGSEA. The CDR3 loop reads CSVRRGSYEQYF. Written as DNA, the CDR3 is TGCAGCGTCCGCAGGGGATCCTACGAGCAGTACTTC.

The chain carries TRBV6-6 and TRBJ2-7; maybe TRBD1 (5 bases). The CDR3 has 15 residues. Trimming took off 5 bases at V and 0 bases at J, with 14 bases between the two ends. Germline values: CDR1 MNHNY, CDR2 SVGAGI (reference sequence). Here the CDR3 reads CASSDRRAPSYEQYF. In DNA, the CDR3 is TGTGCCAGCAGTGACCGCAGGGCCCCCTCCTACGAGCAGTACTTC.

Only a few counts were recorded for this clonotype. This chain links TRBV7-8 with TRBJ2-2; D might be TRBD1 (6 bases). V shed 5 bases and J shed 3 bases, with 22 bases lying between them. This CDR3 is built from 18 residues. Germline CDR1 SGHVS, CDR2 FQNEAQ. The CDR3 protein is CASSRHSPTGFYTGELFF. CDR3 nucleotides: TGTGCCAGCAGCCGCCATTCCCCAACAGGGTTCTACACCGGGGAGCTGTTTTTT.

The rearrangement joins TRBV3-1 to TRBJ2-7, with unresolved D. This CDR3 contains 11 residues. CDR1 is LGHDT and CDR2 is YNNKEL in the germline V gene (reference sequence). V shed 1 base and J shed 5 bases, with 3 bases lying between them. The CDR3 DNA reads as TGTGCCAGCAGCCAAGTGGACGAGCAGTACTTC. This translates into CASSQVDEQYF.

This clonotype was picked up a small number of times. This CDR3 is CASFGWGGRTEAFF. The CDR3 region has the DNA TGCGCCAGCTTCGGCTGGGGGGGGAGGACTGAAGCTTTCTTT. The V and J genes are TRBV5-1 and TRBJ1-1, with D perhaps TRBD1 (5 bases). The V gene's germline CDR1 is SGHRS and CDR2 YFSETQ. Trimming took off 7 bases at V and 5 bases at J, with 18 bases between the two ends. The CDR3 has 14 residues.

This clonotype was seen repeatedly, ten times or more. The chain couples TRBV7-2 to TRBJ1-1; D is unclear. Germline CDR1 SGHTA, CDR2 FQGNSA. The CDR3 length is 14 residues. The V end lost 2 bases, the J end lost 1 base, and 8 bases lay between the germline ends. CDR3 region: CASSLNSGNTEAFF. CDR3 in DNA: TGTGCCAGCAGCTTAAACTCCGGGAACACTGAAGCTTTCTTT. Full variable domain (rest looked up from reference TRBV7-2 and TRBJ1-1): GAGVSQSPSNKVTEKGKDVELRCDPISGHTALYWYRQSLGQGLEFLIYFQGNSAPDKSGLPSDRFSAERTGGSVSTLTIQRTQQEDSAVYLCASSLNSGNTEAFFGQGTRLTVV.